This passage covers 26 T cell receptor beta chains from one sample sequenced in a study of shared clonotypes between healthy human individuals (dated by TCRdb to the early 2020s). To prepare the library, the immunoSEQ multiplex PCR assay was applied. TCRdb provides this immuneACCESS table in a form limited to in-frame rearrangements. Some clones are lacking; in checked studies, under half of them reflect an unresolved V gene, and why the rest are absent is not known. Present in this sample are more than 1.2 million clones, approximately 98.5% of which were seen just once. 0.3% to 0.45% of the sample is taken by the ten largest. Sample: naive CD4+ T cells sorted from blood. The meaning of the sample's cell subset or site label: CD45RA+ positively selected. Every receptor here comes from a man aged 25 to 45 in good health.

This chain links TRBV19 with TRBJ2-7; 8 nucleotides align to TRBD1. Germline values: CDR1 LNHDA, CDR2 SQIVND (reference sequence). This CDR3 has 15 amino acids. V shed 4 bases, J shed 3 bases, and the junction held 8 bases outside the gene matches. CDR3 sequence: CASSTATGVFYEQYF. DNA for the CDR3: TGTGCCAGTAGTACAGCGACAGGGGTTTTCTACGAGCAGTACTTC.

The CDR3 coding sequence is TGTGCCAGTAATAGGGCAGGAGGGGCCAACGTCCTGACTTTC. It codes for CASNRAGGANVLTF. The gene calls are TRBV19 and TRBJ2-6; D is ambiguous. This CDR3 is 14 amino acids long. V shed 7 bases and J shed 4 bases, with 11 bases lying between them. Per germline, CDR1 LNHDA and CDR2 SQIVND (reference sequence).

The CDR3 nucleotides read TGTGCCAGCTCCTCACTATCACGGGAGGGGTCCTACAATGAGCAGTTCTTC. It is translated as CASSSLSREGSYNEQFF. The chain recombines TRBV18 with TRBJ2-1; TRBD2 matches at 8 bases. Germline CDR1 reads KGHSH; CDR2 reads LQKENI. CDR3 length equals 17 residues. V shed 6 bases and J 1 base; nucleotides not matched to a gene: 11. Complete variable domain (other parts from reference TRBV18 and TRBJ2-1): NAGVMQNPRHLVRRRGQEARLRCSPMKGHSHVYWYRQLPEEGLKFMVYLQKENIIDESGMPKERFSAEFPKEGPSILRIQQVVRGDSAAYFCASSSLSREGSYNEQFFGPGTRLTVL.

The J gene is TRBJ1-2, the V gene TRBV28, with 7 bases fitting TRBD1. Trimming removed 4 bases from V and 1 base from J; junction bases left unmatched: 3. CDR1 MDHEN and CDR2 SYDVKM come from the germline V gene. CDR3 size: 14 residues. CDR3 amino acids: CASSSGQNNYGYTF. CDR3 sequence (DNA): TGTGCCAGCAGTTCGGGACAGAATAACTATGGCTACACCTTC.

The chain carries TRBV27 and TRBJ2-1, with 7 bases aligning to TRBD2. This CDR3 has 16 amino acids. V shed 5 bases, J shed 5 bases, and the junction held 12 bases outside the gene matches. CDR1 and CDR2 from the germline V gene are MNHEY and SMNVEV (reference sequence). CDR3 residues: CASSALNRLAHNEQFF. CDR3 in DNA: TGTGCCAGCAGTGCTCTTAATAGACTAGCCCACAATGAGCAGTTCTTC.

The gene calls are TRBV5-1 and TRBJ1-2, with TRBD1 identical over 7 bases. The trim removed 4 bases at V and 7 bases at J, leaving 10 bases unmatched. The CDR3 has 14 amino acids. Germline V gives CDR1 SGHRS, CDR2 YFSETQ. The CDR3 reads CASSPNTGESGYTF. DNA for the CDR3: TGCGCCAGCAGCCCAAATACAGGGGAGAGTGGCTACACCTTC.

The chain combines TRBV6-4 with TRBJ2-1; D is possibly TRBD1 or TRBD2 (5 bases each). The CDR3 totals 16 residues. From germline, CDR1 is MRHNA and CDR2 SNTAGT. Trimming shortened V by 4 bases and J by 2 bases, and 15 bases separated the two germline ends. The CDR3 DNA is TGTGCCAGCAGTGCCGAGGGGATGCCCGCCTACAATGAGCAGTTCTTC. Protein: CASSAEGMPAYNEQFF.

The V and J genes are TRBV28 and TRBJ2-7; D unclear. Germline CDR1 and CDR2: MDHEN and SYDVKM. Trimming removed 10 bases from V and 3 bases from J, with 10 bases in between. The CDR3 is 11 residues long. CDR3 in DNA: TGTGCCACCTCCCCGCTCTACGAGCAGTACTTC. Translating gives CATSPLYEQYF.

The rearrangement joins TRBV19 to TRBJ2-3; no clear D gene. Germline V gives CDR1 LNHDA, CDR2 SQIVND (reference sequence). This CDR3 has 14 residues. V lost 5 bases and J 0 bases, leaving 9 bases between the germline ends. DNA for the CDR3: TGTGCCAGTAGTCCCGACCACAGCACAGATACGCAGTATTTT. It codes for CASSPDHSTDTQYF.

The CDR3 here is CASSPTGVSGANVLTF. DNA for the CDR3: TGTGCCAGCAGTCCGACAGGGGTCTCTGGGGCCAACGTCCTGACTTTC. This chain uses TRBV25-1 with TRBJ2-6; TRBD1 agrees at 8 bases. This CDR3 spans 16 amino acids. Germline assignment: CDR1 MGHDK and CDR2 SYGVNS. Trimming at V came to 5 bases and at J to 0 bases, leaving 3 bases not matched to a gene.

The chain uses TRBV9 and TRBJ2-7; 8 bases match TRBD2. This CDR3 spans 15 amino acids. Germline V CDR1 and CDR2: SGDLS, YYNGEE. The trim removed 3 bases at V and 6 bases at J, leaving 11 bases unmatched. CDR3 region: CASSEGSGGPFEQYF. For the CDR3, the DNA is TGTGCCAGCAGCGAGGGGTCGGGAGGGCCGTTCGAGCAGTACTTC.

This clone was detected once. The V gene is TRBV11-2, the J gene TRBJ2-2, with a possible D match to TRBD1 (6 bases). The germline gives CDR1 SGHAT, CDR2 FQNNGV. There are 16 residues in the CDR3. Trimming left V 5 bases short and J 4 bases short, with 17 bases between. The DNA for the CDR3 is TGTGCCAGCAGCCAAGGGTTGAGGACAGCCACCGGGGAGCTGTTTTTT. Its translation is CASSQGLRTATGELFF.

The rearrangement uses TRBV5-1 and TRBJ2-3; D remains ambiguous. Between the trimmed V and J ends, which lost 1 base and 1 base, there was a span of 16 bases. The CDR3 sequence is 17 residues long. Germline loops: CDR1 SGHRS, CDR2 YFSETQ. CDR3 protein: CASSLRAEEIGTDTQYF. The CDR3, as DNA: TGCGCCAGCAGCTTGAGGGCAGAGGAGATTGGCACAGATACGCAGTATTTT. Full variable domain (remainder filled in from reference TRBV5-1 and TRBJ2-3): KAGVTQTPRYLIKTRGQQVTLSCSPISGHRSVSWYQQTPGQGLQFLFEYFSETQRNKGNFPGRFSGRQFSNSRSEMNVSTLELGDSALYLCASSLRAEEIGTDTQYFGPGTRLTVL.

The chain has TRBV28 and TRBJ2-7, with D possibly matching TRBD1 (8 bases). V was shortened by 5 bases and J by 12 bases, with 17 bases between the two germline ends. This CDR3 spans 12 amino acids. The germline V gene encodes CDR1 MDHEN and CDR2 SYDVKM. The CDR3 nucleotides read TGTGCCAGCAGTACCTTGGACAGGGAGGGGTACTTC. The encoded protein is CASSTLDREGYF.

With respect to this clone: Other DNA sequences in this sample translate to the same CDR3. The chain employs TRBV28 and TRBJ2-7, with 9 bases identical to TRBD2. This CDR3 is 14 amino acids long. CDR1 and CDR2 (germline): MDHEN, SYDVKM. V lost 2 bases to trimming and J lost 2 bases; unmatched junction nucleotides: 1. The CDR3 here is CASSLAGGTYEQYF. The CDR3 bases are TGTGCCAGCAGTTTAGCGGGGGGGACCTACGAGCAGTACTTC.

The rearrangement links TRBV5-5 to TRBJ2-3, with D maybe TRBD1 (6 bases). This CDR3 is 15 amino acids long. The V end was cut by 2 bases, the J end by 0 bases, with 10 bases between. Per germline, CDR1 SGHKS and CDR2 YYEKEE (reference sequence). The CDR3 nucleotides read TGTGCCAGCAGCTTAGCGGACAGTAGCACAGATACGCAGTATTTT. It encodes CASSLADSSTDTQYF.

The CDR3 DNA sequence: TGTGCCAGCAGCTTAGGGAGGGCGGGAGACAATGAGCAGTTCTTC. It specifies CASSLGRAGDNEQFF. The chain couples TRBV7-6 to TRBJ2-1; 7 positions match TRBD2. Germline V gene data show CDR1 as SGHVS and CDR2 as FNYEAQ. The CDR3 is 15 residues long. The ends lost 1 base at V and 5 bases at J; junction bases unmatched: 5.

V gene TRBV25-1 combines with J gene TRBJ2-7, with D possibly matching TRBD1 (6 bases). The CDR3 is made up of 15 amino acids. V dropped 1 base and J dropped 3 bases, with 13 bases sitting between them. CDR1 is MGHDK and CDR2 is SYGVNS in the germline V gene. The CDR3 spells CASSESTGRYYEQYF. CDR3 bases: TGTGCCAGCAGTGAATCTACAGGGCGGTACTACGAGCAGTACTTC.

This clone was observed once. The gene calls are TRBV18 and TRBJ2-4; weak D call: TRBD1 (6 bases). The CDR3 is 16 residues long. Germline CDR1 KGHSH, CDR2 LQKENI. V gave up 2 bases and J gave up 0 bases, with 11 bases separating them. This chain's CDR3 is CASSPRGGLAKNIQYF. The CDR3 coding sequence is TGTGCCAGCTCACCAAGAGGGGGTCTAGCCAAAAACATTCAGTACTTC.

V and J are TRBV14 and TRBJ1-4; D is unresolved. The germline V and J ends were trimmed by 1 base and 7 bases, with 4 bases remaining between them. Germline loops: CDR1 SGHDN, CDR2 FVKESK. The length of the CDR3 is 12 residues. CDR3: CASSQGFEKLFF. The CDR3 DNA sequence: TGTGCCAGCAGCCAAGGGTTTGAAAAACTGTTTTTT.

V usage is TRBV21-1 and J usage is TRBJ2-7; the table names TRBD2, a call not compared with the DNA. TRBV21-1 is a known pseudogene. The CDR3 runs 16 residues. The CDR3 region has the DNA TGTGCCAGCAGCAAAGGGACTAGCGGGAGAATCAACGAGCAGTACTTC. This codes for CASSKGTSGRINEQYF.

This clone was observed once. The chain recombines TRBV10-2 with TRBJ2-5; 7 bases fit TRBD2. CDR1 and CDR2 (germline): WSHSY, SAAADI. This CDR3 has 12 residues. The V and J ends lost 10 bases and 3 bases, in that order; junction bases with no gene match: 5. The CDR3 sequence is CATGRSEETQYF. As DNA, the CDR3 is TGCGCCACCGGGAGGAGTGAAGAGACCCAGTACTTC.

Worth noting for this clone: The junction and the germline gene differ at one end; a read error may be behind it. V is TRBV15 and J is TRBJ2-2; 10 nucleotides line up with TRBD2. This CDR3 is 19 amino acids long. Germline V gene data show CDR1 as LNHNV and CDR2 as YYDKDF (reference sequence). CDR3 residues: CATSGDPRTSGTNTGELFF. CDR3 nucleotides: TGTGCCACCAGCGGAGACCCTCGGACTAGCGGTACGAACACCGGGGAGCTGTTTTTT.

V usage is TRBV18 and J usage is TRBJ1-1; TRBD1 matches 8 bases. Trimming at V came to 2 bases and at J to 7 bases, leaving 3 bases not matched to a gene. Germline CDR1 reads KGHSH; CDR2 reads LQKENI. The CDR3 extends over 13 amino acids. As DNA, the CDR3 is TGTGCCAGCTCACCAGGGGACAGGTTTGAAGCTTTCTTT. It yields the protein CASSPGDRFEAFF.

The chain carries TRBV14 and TRBJ1-1, with D tentatively TRBD1 (5 bases). The CDR3 sequence is 13 residues long. Germline V gene sequence: CDR1 SGHDN, CDR2 FVKESK. The V and J ends lost 1 base and 7 bases respectively, with 10 bases between them. The CDR3 spells CASSQVGTYEAFF. The CDR3 bases are TGTGCCAGCAGCCAAGTCGGGACGTATGAAGCTTTCTTT.

The chain recombines TRBV5-1 with TRBJ1-3; unclear D gene. The germline V gene has CDR1 SGHRS and CDR2 YFSETQ. V shed 4 bases and J shed 1 base, with 15 bases lying between them. CDR3 size: 16 residues. CDR3 nucleotide sequence: TGCGCCAGCAGCCCGGACCCGAATTCTTCTGGAAACACCATATATTTT. Protein product: CASSPDPNSSGNTIYF.